This passage covers 2 T cell receptor beta chains from one sample sequenced in a study of lymphopenia after photon versus proton radiotherapy. Data came from immunoSEQ multiplex PCR; TCRdb stores just in-frame clones and leaves some out. The table has some 170,000 clones, 80% to 90% seen once. The sample here was peripheral blood, taken from a patient treated with photon-based radiotherapy. The receptors derive from a man over 45 with gastric cancer.

This clone was counted between two and nine times. The genes are TRBV6-5 and TRBJ1-2, with TRBD1 as a possible D gene (6 bases). The V end was cut by 5 bases, the J end by 4 bases, with 14 bases between. The CDR3 extends over 14 amino acids. The germline V gene encodes CDR1 MNHEY and CDR2 SVGAGI. As DNA, the CDR3 is TGTGCCAGCAGTCACCAACAGGGATCCTATGGCTACACCTTC. Its protein is CASSHQQGSYGYTF.

The chain employs TRBV25-1 and TRBJ2-1; D not resolved. This CDR3 has 12 amino acids. CDR1 and CDR2 from the germline V gene are MGHDK and SYGVNS. Trimming took 7 bases from V and 7 from J, leaving 11 bases between them. The DNA for the CDR3 is TGTGCCAGCACTCAAATTGGAAATGAGCAGTTCTTC. It translates to CASTQIGNEQFF.